This record covers a single T cell receptor (beta chain). With 0 bases removed from V and 5 bases from J, the gap between germline ends came to 13 bases. In germline, CDR1 is MGHRA, CDR2 YSYEKL. This CDR3 spans 16 amino acids. An amount of RNA that ranged from roughly 0.5 to 1 ug was reverse transcribed with random hexamers. MiXCR, applied by TCRdb to the immunoSEQ multiplex PCR reads, yields one record per CDR3 protein. This table has 150,000 to 200,000 distinct CDR3 sequences, 92% appearing once. The sample belongs to a study of CD8 T cells in Susac syndrome. The gene calls are TRBV4-1 and TRBJ1-4; D is unresolved. Input material: CD4+ T cells from PBMCs. This TCR derives from a human donor in good health. CDR3 protein: CASSQDRQGRNEKLFF. The CDR3 nucleotides read TGCGCCAGCAGCCAAGATCGACAAGGCAGGAATGAAAAACTGTTTTTT.